This T cell receptor beta chain was captured in a study of cytomegalovirus exposure and HLA in healthy donors. CDR1 and CDR2 (germline): SGHRS, YFSETQ. The CDR3 consists of 13 residues. V was clipped by 0 bases and J by 7 bases, with 11 bases between them. Primers: 60 Vbeta forward and 13 Jbeta reverse. Clones were read by immunoSEQ multiplex PCR, and TCRdb kept only the in-frame ones, dropping some. The sample yields 150,000 to 200,000 clones, 75% to 90% seen once. The V and J genes are TRBV5-1 and TRBJ2-7; D is possibly TRBD2 (5 bases). Material for sequencing was PBMCs. The clonotype originates from a woman between 50 and 59 years old in good health and CMV-seropositive. CDR3 sequence reads: CASSLVPSFEQYF. The CDR3 coding sequence is TGCGCCAGCAGCTTGGTGCCTAGCTTTGAGCAGTACTTC.